This is a list of T cell receptor beta chains from one sample in a study of T-cell reconstitution after alpha-beta-depleted transplantation in children. TCRdb re-analysed the PCR reads in MiXCR, keeping a single row per CDR3 protein. The sample gives nearly 200,000 distinct CDR3 sequences, approximately 6.8% of which show up once; around 4.1% is in the top ten. Sequences were derived from PBMCs, sampled before TCRalphabeta/CD19-depleted stem cell transplant. The receptors derive from a girl less than two years old with combined immunodeficiency, due to receive a stem cell transplant. Each CDR3 is given with its conserved first and last residue. The D gene is left open where the match is weak. Where a row states a size, it is once, few, many or the class of an expanded clone; other rows omit it.

size: many
D: TRBD2
J: TRBJ2-3
V: TRBV10-3
DNA: TGTGCCACCCGCCTTCTAGCGGGGGGGCTGGGAGATACGCAGTATTTT
CDR3: CATRLLAGGLGDTQYF

size: -
D: TRBD2
J: TRBJ2-1
V: TRBV29-1
DNA: TGCAGCGTCGATGGGACTAGCGGGGGAAAAAGCTCCTACAATGAGCAGTTCTTC
CDR3: CSVDGTSGGKSSYNEQFF

size: many
D: -
J: TRBJ2-6
V: TRBV7-8
DNA: TGTGCCAGCAGGCGAGACAGTCGGAGAGCTGGGGCCAACGTCCTGACTTTC
CDR3: CASRRDSRRAGANVLTF

size: -
D: -
J: TRBJ2-2
V: TRBV4-3
DNA: TGCGCCAGCAGCCAATGGTCAGGTTCCGGGGAGCTGTTTTTT
CDR3: CASSQWSGSGELFF

size: many
D: -
J: TRBJ1-1
V: TRBV11-1
DNA: TGTGCCAGCAGCCCACTGGCGACTGAAGCTTTCTTT
CDR3: CASSPLATEAFF

size: many
D: -
J: TRBJ1-2
V: TRBV12-3/TRBV12-4
DNA: TGTGCCAGCAGTTGGGGGCCAGGGTGGCGCTACACCTTC
CDR3: CASSWGPGWRYTF

size: many
D: -
J: TRBJ2-1
V: TRBV7-3
DNA: TGTGCCAGCAGCTTAACGGGCAACGAGAATGAGCAGTTCTTC
CDR3: CASSLTGNENEQFF

size: -
D: -
J: TRBJ2-7
V: TRBV20-1
DNA: TGCAGTGCCTCCTTATACAGGGAACTGGTCGAGCAGTACTTC
CDR3: CSASLYRELVEQYF

size: many
D: TRBD1
J: TRBJ2-7
V: TRBV2
DNA: TGTGCCACCTCCGGGACAGGGTTTGGCGAGCAGTACTTC
CDR3: CATSGTGFGEQYF

size: many
D: -
J: TRBJ2-5
V: TRBV3-1
DNA: TGTGCCAGCAGCCAAGAAGTATGGCGACAAGAGACCCAGTACTTC
CDR3: CASSQEVWRQETQYF

size: many
D: -
J: TRBJ1-1
V: TRBV9
DNA: TGTGCCAGCAGCGCAACAGGGCTGAACACTGAAGCTTTCTTT
CDR3: CASSATGLNTEAFF

size: many
D: TRBD1
J: TRBJ2-5
V: TRBV6-1
DNA: TGTGCCAGCAGTGTCTTGACAGGGGGCCAAGAGACCCAGTACTTC
CDR3: CASSVLTGGQETQYF

size: many
D: -
J: TRBJ1-1
V: TRBV7-9
DNA: TGTGCCAGCAGCCTTCTACAGGGAATGAAAACTGAAGCTTTCTTT
CDR3: CASSLLQGMKTEAFF

size: -
D: TRBD1
J: TRBJ2-1
V: TRBV20-1
DNA: TGCAGTGCTGAAGTCGGGGACAGGAGGATCGGGGGCTACAATGAGCAGTTCTTC
CDR3: CSAEVGDRRIGGYNEQFF

size: many
D: TRBD2
J: TRBJ2-7
V: TRBV20-1
DNA: TGCAGTGCTAGAAGGCTAGCGGGATACGAGCAGTACTTC
CDR3: CSARRLAGYEQYF

size: many
D: TRBD2
J: TRBJ2-5
V: TRBV4-3
DNA: TGCGCCAGCAGCCAAGATGCGGGAGGCAGGCAAGAGACCCAGTACTTC
CDR3: CASSQDAGGRQETQYF

size: many
D: -
J: TRBJ1-2
V: TRBV12-3/TRBV12-4
DNA: TGTGCCAGCAGTTTAGGAGGGGATGGCTACACCTTC
CDR3: CASSLGGDGYTF

size: many
D: TRBD2
J: TRBJ2-7
V: TRBV29-1
DNA: TGCAGCGTTAAACGGACGCTAGCGGGAGTAGGATACGAGCAGTACTTC
CDR3: CSVKRTLAGVGYEQYF